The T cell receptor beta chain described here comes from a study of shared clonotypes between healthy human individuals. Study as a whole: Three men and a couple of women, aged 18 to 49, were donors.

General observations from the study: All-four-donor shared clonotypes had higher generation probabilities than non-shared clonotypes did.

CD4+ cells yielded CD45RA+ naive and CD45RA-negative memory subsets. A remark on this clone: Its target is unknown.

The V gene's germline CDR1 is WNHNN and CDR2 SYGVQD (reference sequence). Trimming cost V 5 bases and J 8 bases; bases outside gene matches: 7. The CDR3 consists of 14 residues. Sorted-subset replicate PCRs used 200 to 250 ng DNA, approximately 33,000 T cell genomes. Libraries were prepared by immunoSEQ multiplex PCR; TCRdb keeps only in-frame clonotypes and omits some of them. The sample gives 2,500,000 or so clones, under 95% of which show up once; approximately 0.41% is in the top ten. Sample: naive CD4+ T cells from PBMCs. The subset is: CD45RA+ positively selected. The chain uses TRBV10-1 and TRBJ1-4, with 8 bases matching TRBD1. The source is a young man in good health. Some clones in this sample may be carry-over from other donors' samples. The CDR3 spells CASSPDRGPEKLFF. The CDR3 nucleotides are TGCGCCAGCAGTCCAGACAGGGGACCGGAAAAACTGTTTTTT.